Following are 22 T cell receptor beta chains from one sample sequenced in a study of control samples from healthy donors and cancer patients. Data came from immunoSEQ multiplex PCR; TCRdb stores just in-frame clones and leaves some out. The top ten clones hold about 3.2% of a sample with 140,000 or so clones, about 91% of them seen once. The material sequenced was blood. The receptors derive from a man between 25 and 39 years old in good health.

The rearrangement joins TRBV6-2 or TRBV6-3 to TRBJ2-7; no clear D. Germline V CDR1 and CDR2: MNHEY, SVGEGT. The CDR3 spans 13 residues. Trimming pared 0 bases from V and 2 bases from J, leaving 5 bases between. CDR3: CASSYSSPYEQYF. The CDR3 region has the DNA TGTGCCAGCAGTTACTCCTCCCCCTACGAGCAGTACTTC.

The V and J genes are TRBV7-2 and TRBJ1-3; TRBD1 might be the D (5 bases). CDR1 and CDR2 (germline): SGHTA, FQGNSA. V lost 5 bases and J 4 bases, leaving 15 bases between the germline ends. The CDR3 is made up of 15 amino acids. This CDR3 is CASSPIARAGNTIYF. The CDR3 DNA sequence: TGTGCCAGCAGCCCAATCGCCAGGGCCGGAAACACCATATATTTT.

The chain uses TRBV6-4 and TRBJ1-2; D is unclear. Germline V lookup: CDR1 MRHNA, CDR2 SNTAGT. The CDR3 has 16 amino acids. Between the trimmed V and J ends, which lost 3 bases and 4 bases, there was a span of 18 bases. The CDR3 coding sequence is TGTGCCAGCAGTGATCACCTTGTCGTTAAACTCTATGGCTACACCTTC. Protein: CASSDHLVVKLYGYTF.

This chain uses TRBV5-1 with TRBJ1-2; the match to TRBD1 covers 8 bases. Germline V gene data show CDR1 as SGHRS and CDR2 as YFSETQ. Unmatched junction bases numbered 12, after V lost 4 bases and J lost 7 bases. There are 15 residues in the CDR3. The CDR3 is CASSPLGQAPAGYTF. Written as DNA, the CDR3 is TGCGCCAGCAGCCCCCTGGGACAGGCCCCTGCTGGCTACACCTTC.

The chain has TRBV21-1 and TRBJ1-4; TRBD1 was called by the table and not checked on the DNA. TRBV21-1 is shown as a pseudogene. This CDR3 is built from 18 residues. CDR3 DNA: TGTGCCAGCAGCCCAAGCCGACTAGGGACAGGGTTTGTTGAAAAACTGTTTTTT. Encoded protein: CASSPSRLGTGFVEKLFF.

This rearrangement joins TRBV7-9 to TRBJ1-1, with D possibly matching TRBD1 (5 bases). This CDR3 has 15 amino acids. Looked up from germline, CDR1 is SEHNR and CDR2 is FQNEAQ (reference sequence). Between the trimmed V and J ends, which lost 4 bases and 0 bases, there was a span of 12 bases. CDR3 loop: CASSSSGTVNTEAFF. The CDR3 nucleotides read TGTGCCAGCAGCTCGTCCGGGACGGTGAACACTGAAGCTTTCTTT. The variable domain in full, with the rest retrieved from reference TRBV7-9 and TRBJ1-1, is DTGVSQNPRHKITKRGQNVTFRCDPISEHNRLYWYRQTLGQGPEFLTYFQNEAQLEKSRLLSDRFSAERPKGSFSTLEIQRTEQGDSAMYLCASSSSGTVNTEAFFGQGTRLTVV.

The chain carries TRBV7-8 and TRBJ2-3; TRBD2 matches 9 bases. V lost 4 bases to trimming and J lost 0 bases; unmatched junction nucleotides: 5. Germline V gives CDR1 SGHVS, CDR2 FQNEAQ. The CDR3 length is 16 residues. CDR3 DNA: TGTGCCAGCAGCTGGGTAGCGGGGGTAAGCACAGATACGCAGTATTTT. Translating it yields CASSWVAGVSTDTQYF.

The V and J genes are TRBV6-4 and TRBJ2-3, with D maybe TRBD2 (6 bases). This CDR3 comprises 15 residues. Germline-derived CDR1 and CDR2 are MRHNA and SNTAGT. Trimming shortened V by 0 bases and J by 1 base, and 8 bases separated the two germline ends. CDR3 amino acids: CASSDSQRGTDTQYF. Written as DNA, the CDR3 is TGTGCCAGCAGTGACTCGCAGCGGGGCACAGATACGCAGTATTTT.

The J gene is TRBJ1-5, the V gene TRBV24-1; D possibly corresponds to TRBD1 (5 bases). This CDR3 region has 14 residues. V was pared by 5 bases and J by 1 base, with 8 bases between. The germline gives CDR1 KGHDR, CDR2 SFDVKD. CDR3 in amino acids: CATSGRGSNQPQHF. The CDR3 DNA reads TGTGCCACCAGTGGAAGGGGAAGCAATCAGCCCCAGCATTTT.

The chain is built from TRBV9 and TRBJ2-3, with 10 bases lining up with TRBD2. This CDR3 has 15 residues. V lost 7 bases, J lost 6 bases, and 11 bases stayed unmatched. Germline lookup yields CDR1 SGDLS and CDR2 YYNGEE. The CDR3 loop reads CASALAGAPLDTQYF. Here the CDR3 DNA reads TGTGCCAGCGCTCTAGCGGGGGCCCCTCTGGATACGCAGTATTTT. Full variable domain (rest looked up from reference TRBV9 and TRBJ2-3): DSGVTQTPKHLITATGQRVTLRCSPRSGDLSVYWYQQSLDQGLQFLIQYYNGEERAKGNILERFSAQQFPDLHSELNLSSLELGDSALYFCASALAGAPLDTQYFGPGTRLTVL.

The chain links TRBV6-6 to TRBJ1-6; TRBD1 might be the D (6 bases). Trimming shortened V by 2 bases and J by 10 bases, and 18 bases separated the two germline ends. Germline CDR1 MNHNY, CDR2 SVGAGI (reference sequence). This CDR3 has 16 residues. The CDR3 DNA follows: TGTGCCAGCAGTTACCCGACGACAGGAGGGAAATCACCCCTCCACTTT. Translated, it gives CASSYPTTGGKSPLHF.

The chain links TRBV2 to TRBJ1-3; D is ambiguous. There are 15 residues in the CDR3. The V and J ends lost 3 bases and 2 bases respectively, with 11 bases between them. CDR1 and CDR2 from the germline V gene are SNHLY and FYNNEI. In DNA, the CDR3 is TGTGCCAGCAGTGAGCCCCCACTACCTGGAAACACCATATATTTT. Protein sequence: CASSEPPLPGNTIYF.

This clone is a singleton in its sample. V is TRBV6-6 and J is TRBJ1-2, with a tentative D call TRBD1 (6 bases). Between the trimmed V and J ends, which lost 2 bases and 6 bases, there was a span of 13 bases. Germline V gene data show CDR1 as MNHNY and CDR2 as SVGAGI (reference sequence). The length of the CDR3 is 14 residues. The CDR3 here is CASSYEGDLDGYTF. The CDR3 bases are TGTGCCAGCAGTTACGAGGGGGACCTCGATGGCTACACCTTC.

The chain uses TRBV18 and TRBJ1-5, with D tentatively TRBD1 (6 bases). CDR1 is KGHSH, CDR2 LQKENI, per germline. The V end lost 2 bases, the J end lost 5 bases, and 10 bases lay between the germline ends. This CDR3 is 14 amino acids long. The CDR3 DNA sequence: TGTGCCAGCTCACCAGGGACACAAGATCAGCCCCAGCATTTT. As protein: CASSPGTQDQPQHF.

The chain recombines TRBV27 with TRBJ1-2; D call uncertain. The CDR3 runs to 14 residues. Germline values: CDR1 MNHEY, CDR2 SMNVEV (reference sequence). V was trimmed by 7 bases and J by 1 base, leaving 13 bases between them. The CDR3 DNA follows: TGTGCCAGCAAATTCGGCCGACTTAACTATGGCTACACCTTC. Translated, it gives CASKFGRLNYGYTF.

The chain has TRBV27 and TRBJ1-2; 11 bases match TRBD1. There are 15 residues in the CDR3. The V segment lost 8 bases and the J segment 4 bases; nucleotides outside the gene matches: 9. Germline CDR1 MNHEY, CDR2 SMNVEV (reference sequence). The CDR3 loop is CASGPGQGGTYGYTF. CDR3 nucleotide sequence: TGTGCCAGCGGGCCGGGACAGGGGGGTACCTATGGCTACACCTTC.

The rearrangement links TRBV6-5 to TRBJ2-4, with 7 bases aligning to TRBD1. Looked up from germline, CDR1 is MNHEY and CDR2 is SVGAGI. The CDR3 is made up of 14 amino acids. Trimming cost V 7 bases and J 2 bases; bases outside gene matches: 5. The CDR3 DNA sequence: TGTGCCAGCAAACAGGGGCCACCCAAAAACATTCAGTACTTC. Translating gives CASKQGPPKNIQYF.

The rearrangement uses TRBV12-3 or TRBV12-4 and TRBJ2-1, with 11 bases identical to TRBD1. V dropped 5 bases and J dropped 15; count of bases not matched to a gene: 9. The CDR3 is 13 residues long. The CDR3 DNA reads as TGTGCCAGCAGTGGACAGGGGGCCCTAAAAGGGTTCTTC. This codes for CASSGQGALKGFF.

The chain has TRBV28 and TRBJ1-2; no clear D. Deletions cut 5 bases from V and 4 bases from J, with 11 bases between. The length of the CDR3 is 13 residues. Germline CDR1 is MDHEN and CDR2 is SYDVKM. The CDR3 region is CASSLRNIYGYTF. The CDR3 DNA reads as TGTGCCAGCAGTCTCCGTAACATCTATGGCTACACCTTC.

This chain connects TRBV4-1 to TRBJ1-1; D gene uncertain. V was shortened by 3 bases and J by 5 bases, with 10 bases between the two germline ends. CDR1 is MGHRA and CDR2 is YSYEKL in the germline V gene. This CDR3 spans 13 amino acids. In DNA form, the CDR3 reads TGCGCCAGCAGCCAGGATGTCAGGACTGAAGCTTTCTTT. Translation: CASSQDVRTEAFF.

The V call is TRBV5-1, the J call TRBJ1-5, with 7 nucleotides matching TRBD1. The germline gives CDR1 SGHRS, CDR2 YFSETQ. The CDR3 has 14 residues. Losses at the gene ends were 4 bases for V and 7 bases for J; bases not matched to a gene: 8. CDR3 in DNA: TGCGCCAGCAGCACCGGGACAGAAGGCCAGCCCCAGCATTTT. This translates into CASSTGTEGQPQHF.

Turning to this clone: Other DNA sequences in the same sample also yield this CDR3. This chain joins TRBV12-3 or TRBV12-4 and TRBJ1-1; D ambiguous. V lost 6 bases and J 1 base, leaving 3 bases between the germline ends. The CDR3 consists of 11 residues. CDR3 sequence: CASSRNTEAFF. The DNA of the CDR3 is TGTGCCAGCAGCCGGAACACTGAAGCTTTCTTT.